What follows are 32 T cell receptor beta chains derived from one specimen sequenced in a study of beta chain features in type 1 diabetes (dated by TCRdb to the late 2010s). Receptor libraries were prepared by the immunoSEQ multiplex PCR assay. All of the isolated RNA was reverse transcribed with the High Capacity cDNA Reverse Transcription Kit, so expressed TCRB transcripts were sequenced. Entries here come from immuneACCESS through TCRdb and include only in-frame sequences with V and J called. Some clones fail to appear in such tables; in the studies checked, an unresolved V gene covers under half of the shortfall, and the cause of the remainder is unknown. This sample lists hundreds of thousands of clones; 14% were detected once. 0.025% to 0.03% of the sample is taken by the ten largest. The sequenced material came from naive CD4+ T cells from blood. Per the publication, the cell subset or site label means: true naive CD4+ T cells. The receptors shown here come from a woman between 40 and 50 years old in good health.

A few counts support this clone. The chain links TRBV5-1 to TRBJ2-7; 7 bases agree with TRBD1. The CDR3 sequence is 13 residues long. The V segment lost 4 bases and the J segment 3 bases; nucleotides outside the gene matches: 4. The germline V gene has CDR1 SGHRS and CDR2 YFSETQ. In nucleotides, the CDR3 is TGCGCCAGCAGCACCGGGACAGACTACGAGCAGTACTTC. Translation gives CASSTGTDYEQYF.

CDR3 sequence (DNA): TGTGCCAGCAGTCGACAGGACAGGGATACGCATGGCTACACCTTC. Translating gives CASSRQDRDTHGYTF. The chain links TRBV6-5 to TRBJ1-2, with TRBD1 matching over 8 bases. Trimming cost V 5 bases and J 6 bases; bases outside gene matches: 11. The CDR3 consists of 15 residues. Per the germline V gene, CDR1 is MNHEY and CDR2 is SVGAGI.

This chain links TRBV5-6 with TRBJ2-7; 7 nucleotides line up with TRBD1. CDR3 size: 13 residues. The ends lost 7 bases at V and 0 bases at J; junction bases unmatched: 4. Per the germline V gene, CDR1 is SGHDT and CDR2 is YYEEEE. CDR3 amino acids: CASWDSTSYEQYF. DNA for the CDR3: TGTGCCAGCTGGGACAGTACCTCCTACGAGCAGTACTTC.

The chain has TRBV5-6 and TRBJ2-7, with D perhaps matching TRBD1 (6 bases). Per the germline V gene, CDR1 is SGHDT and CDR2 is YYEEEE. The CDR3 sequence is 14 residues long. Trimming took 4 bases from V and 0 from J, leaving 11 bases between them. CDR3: CASSGRDNSYEQYF. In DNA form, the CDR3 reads TGTGCCAGCAGCGGTAGGGACAACTCCTACGAGCAGTACTTC.

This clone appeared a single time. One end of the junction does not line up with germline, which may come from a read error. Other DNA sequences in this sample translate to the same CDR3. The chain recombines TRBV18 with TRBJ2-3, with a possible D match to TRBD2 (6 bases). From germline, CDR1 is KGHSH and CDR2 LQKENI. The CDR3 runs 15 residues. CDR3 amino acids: CASSPEGLAMDTQYF. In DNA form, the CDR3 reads TGTGCCAGTTCACCGGAGGGACTCGCCATGGATACGCAGTATTTT. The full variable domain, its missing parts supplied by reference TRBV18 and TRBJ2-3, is NAGVMQNPRHLVRRRGQEARLRCSPMKGHSHVYWYRQLPEEGLKFMVYLQKENIIDESGMPKERFSAEFPKEGPSILRIQQVVRGDSAAYFCASSPEGLAMDTQYFGPGTRLTVL.

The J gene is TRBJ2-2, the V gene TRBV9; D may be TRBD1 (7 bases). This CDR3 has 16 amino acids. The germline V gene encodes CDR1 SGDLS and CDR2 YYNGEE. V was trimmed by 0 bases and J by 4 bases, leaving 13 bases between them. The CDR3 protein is CASSVAPQGGTGELFF. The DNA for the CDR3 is TGTGCCAGCAGCGTAGCTCCCCAGGGGGGCACCGGGGAGCTGTTTTTT.

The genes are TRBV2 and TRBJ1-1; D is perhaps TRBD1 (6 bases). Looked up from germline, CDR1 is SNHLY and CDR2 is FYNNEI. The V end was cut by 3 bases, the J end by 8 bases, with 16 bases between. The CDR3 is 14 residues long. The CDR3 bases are TGTGCCAGCAGTGACATCTGGGACACGGAGGAAGCTTTCTTT. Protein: CASSDIWDTEEAFF.

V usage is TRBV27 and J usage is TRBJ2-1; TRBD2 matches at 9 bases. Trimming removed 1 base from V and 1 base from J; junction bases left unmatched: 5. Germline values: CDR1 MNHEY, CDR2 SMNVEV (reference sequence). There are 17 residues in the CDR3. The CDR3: CASSLFLAGRSYNEQFF. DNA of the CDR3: TGTGCCAGCAGTTTATTCCTAGCGGGGAGATCCTACAATGAGCAGTTCTTC.

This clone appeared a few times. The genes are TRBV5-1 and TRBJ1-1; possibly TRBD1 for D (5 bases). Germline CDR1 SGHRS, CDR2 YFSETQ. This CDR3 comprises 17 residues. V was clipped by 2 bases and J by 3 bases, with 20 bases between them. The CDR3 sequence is CASSFSTGAGGDTEAFF. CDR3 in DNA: TGCGCCAGCAGCTTCTCTACCGGGGCCGGGGGTGACACTGAAGCTTTCTTT.

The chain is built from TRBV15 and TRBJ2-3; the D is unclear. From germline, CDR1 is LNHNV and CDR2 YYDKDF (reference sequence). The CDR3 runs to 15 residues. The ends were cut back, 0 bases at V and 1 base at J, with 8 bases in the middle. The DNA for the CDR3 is TGTGCCACCAGCAGAGATGGGCAGCGCACAGATACGCAGTATTTT. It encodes CATSRDGQRTDTQYF.

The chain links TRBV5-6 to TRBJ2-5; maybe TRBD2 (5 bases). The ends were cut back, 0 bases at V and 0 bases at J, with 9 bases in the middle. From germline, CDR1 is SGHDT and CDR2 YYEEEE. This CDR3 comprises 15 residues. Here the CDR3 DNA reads TGTGCCAGCAGCTTGGCCCTCGGGAACCAAGAGACCCAGTACTTC. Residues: CASSLALGNQETQYF.

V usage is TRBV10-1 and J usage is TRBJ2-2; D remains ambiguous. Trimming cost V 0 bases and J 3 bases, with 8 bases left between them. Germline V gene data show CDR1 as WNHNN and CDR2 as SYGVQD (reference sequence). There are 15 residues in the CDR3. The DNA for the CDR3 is TGCGCCAGCAGTGAGTCGAGGATATACACCGGGGAGCTGTTTTTT. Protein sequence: CASSESRIYTGELFF.

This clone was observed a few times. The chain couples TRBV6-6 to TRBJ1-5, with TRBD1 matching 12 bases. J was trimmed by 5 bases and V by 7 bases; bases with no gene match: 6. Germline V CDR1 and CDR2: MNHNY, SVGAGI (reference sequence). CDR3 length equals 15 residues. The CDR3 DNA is TGTGCCAGCACTCCGGGACAGGGGGCACATCAGCCCCAGCATTTT. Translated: CASTPGQGAHQPQHF.

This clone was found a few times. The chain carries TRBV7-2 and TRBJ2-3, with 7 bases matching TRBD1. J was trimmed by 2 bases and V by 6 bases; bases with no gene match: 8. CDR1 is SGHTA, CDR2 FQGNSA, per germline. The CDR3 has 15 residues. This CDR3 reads CASRPRGMDTDTQYF. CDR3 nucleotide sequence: TGTGCCAGCAGACCCAGGGGGATGGACACAGATACGCAGTATTTT.

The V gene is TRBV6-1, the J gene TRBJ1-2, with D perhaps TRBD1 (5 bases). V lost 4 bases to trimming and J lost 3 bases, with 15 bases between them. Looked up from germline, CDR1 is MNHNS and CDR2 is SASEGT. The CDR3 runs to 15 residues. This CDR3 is CASSGWGGEDYGYTF. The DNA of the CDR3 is TGTGCCAGCAGTGGTTGGGGGGGAGAGGACTATGGCTACACCTTC.

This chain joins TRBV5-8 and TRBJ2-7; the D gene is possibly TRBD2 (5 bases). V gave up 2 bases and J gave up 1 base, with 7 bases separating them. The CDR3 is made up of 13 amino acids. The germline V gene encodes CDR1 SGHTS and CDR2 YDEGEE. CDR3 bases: TGTGCCAGCAGCTTTGGACTGTCCTACGAGCAGTACTTC. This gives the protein CASSFGLSYEQYF.

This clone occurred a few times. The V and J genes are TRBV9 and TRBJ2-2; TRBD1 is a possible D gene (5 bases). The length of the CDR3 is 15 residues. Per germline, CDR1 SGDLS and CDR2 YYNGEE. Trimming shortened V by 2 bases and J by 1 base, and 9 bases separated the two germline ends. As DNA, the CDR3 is TGTGCCAGCAGCGTCAGAGACAGGAACACCGGGGAGCTGTTTTTT. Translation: CASSVRDRNTGELFF.

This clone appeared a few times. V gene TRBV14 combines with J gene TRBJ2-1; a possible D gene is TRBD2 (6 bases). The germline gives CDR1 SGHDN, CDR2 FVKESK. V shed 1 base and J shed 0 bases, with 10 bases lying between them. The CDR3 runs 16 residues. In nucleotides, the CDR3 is TGTGCCAGCAGCCAAGTTGGGGGGAGCTCCTACAATGAGCAGTTCTTC. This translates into CASSQVGGSSYNEQFF. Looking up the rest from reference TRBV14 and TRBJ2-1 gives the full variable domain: EAGVTQFPSHSVIEKGQTVTLRCDPISGHDNLYWYRRVMGKEIKFLLHFVKESKQDESGMPNNRFLAERTGGTYSTLKVQPAELEDSGVYFCASSQVGGSSYNEQFFGPGTRLTVL.

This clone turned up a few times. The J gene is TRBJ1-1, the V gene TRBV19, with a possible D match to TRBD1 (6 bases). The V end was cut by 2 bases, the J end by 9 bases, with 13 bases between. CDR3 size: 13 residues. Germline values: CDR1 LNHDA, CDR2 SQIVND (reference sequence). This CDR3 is CASSIWDKKKAFF. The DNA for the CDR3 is TGTGCCAGTAGTATATGGGACAAGAAAAAAGCTTTCTTT.

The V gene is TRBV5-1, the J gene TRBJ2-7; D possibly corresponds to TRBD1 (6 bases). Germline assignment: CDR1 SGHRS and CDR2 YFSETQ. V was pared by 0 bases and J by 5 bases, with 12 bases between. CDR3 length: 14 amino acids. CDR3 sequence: CASSLGGQRNEQYF. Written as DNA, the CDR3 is TGCGCCAGCAGCTTGGGGGGACAACGAAACGAGCAGTACTTC.

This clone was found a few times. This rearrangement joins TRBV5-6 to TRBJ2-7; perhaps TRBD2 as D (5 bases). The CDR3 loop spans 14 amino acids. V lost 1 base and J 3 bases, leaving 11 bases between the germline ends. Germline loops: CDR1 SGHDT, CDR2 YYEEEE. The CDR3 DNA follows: TGTGCCAGCAGCTTGACGGGGATGGGCTACGAGCAGTACTTC. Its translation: CASSLTGMGYEQYF.

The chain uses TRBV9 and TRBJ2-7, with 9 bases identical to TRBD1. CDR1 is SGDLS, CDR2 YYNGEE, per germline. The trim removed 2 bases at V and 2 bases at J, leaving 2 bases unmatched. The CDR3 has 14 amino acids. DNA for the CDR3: TGTGCCAGCAGCGTCCGGGACAGGGCCTACGAGCAGTACTTC. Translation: CASSVRDRAYEQYF.

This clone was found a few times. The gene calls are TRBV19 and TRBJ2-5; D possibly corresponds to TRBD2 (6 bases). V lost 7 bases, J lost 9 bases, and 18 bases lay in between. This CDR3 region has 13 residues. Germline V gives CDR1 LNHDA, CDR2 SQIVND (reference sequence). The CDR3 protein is CASNRQRGEAQYF. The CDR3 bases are TGTGCCAGTAACAGGCAGCGAGGGGAGGCCCAGTACTTC.

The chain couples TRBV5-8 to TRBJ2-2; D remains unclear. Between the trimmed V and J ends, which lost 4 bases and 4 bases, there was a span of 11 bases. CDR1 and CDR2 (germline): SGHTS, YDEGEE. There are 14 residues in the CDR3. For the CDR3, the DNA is TGTGCCAGCAGCCCTAGGCTGGGCACCGGGGAGCTGTTTTTT. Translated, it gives CASSPRLGTGELFF.

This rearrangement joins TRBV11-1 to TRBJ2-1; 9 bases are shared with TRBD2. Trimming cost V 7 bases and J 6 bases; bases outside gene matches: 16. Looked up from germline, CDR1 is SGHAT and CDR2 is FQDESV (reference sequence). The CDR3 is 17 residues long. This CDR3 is CASTGPVGTSTPNEQFF. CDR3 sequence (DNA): TGTGCCAGCACCGGCCCGGTCGGGACTAGCACCCCCAATGAGCAGTTCTTC.

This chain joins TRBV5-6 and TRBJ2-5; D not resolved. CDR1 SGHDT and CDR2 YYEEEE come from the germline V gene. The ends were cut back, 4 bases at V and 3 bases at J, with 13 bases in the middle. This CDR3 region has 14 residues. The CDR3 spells CASSTSSVKETQYF. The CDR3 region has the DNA TGTGCCAGCAGCACCTCATCAGTCAAAGAGACCCAGTACTTC.

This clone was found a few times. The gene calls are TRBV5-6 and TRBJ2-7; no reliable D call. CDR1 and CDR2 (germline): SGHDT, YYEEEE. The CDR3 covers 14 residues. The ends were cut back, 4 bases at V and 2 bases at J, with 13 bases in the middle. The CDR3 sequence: CASSPSPGPYEQYF. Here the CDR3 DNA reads TGTGCCAGCAGCCCTTCGCCAGGTCCCTACGAGCAGTACTTC.

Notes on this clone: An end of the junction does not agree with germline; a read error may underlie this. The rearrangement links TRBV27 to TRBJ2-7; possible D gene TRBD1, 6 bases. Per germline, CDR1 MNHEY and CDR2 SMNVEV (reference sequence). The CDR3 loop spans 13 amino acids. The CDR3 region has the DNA TGTGCCAGCAGTGACAGGCCCGTGGTAGTTTATTGGTTC. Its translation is CASSDRPVVVYWF.

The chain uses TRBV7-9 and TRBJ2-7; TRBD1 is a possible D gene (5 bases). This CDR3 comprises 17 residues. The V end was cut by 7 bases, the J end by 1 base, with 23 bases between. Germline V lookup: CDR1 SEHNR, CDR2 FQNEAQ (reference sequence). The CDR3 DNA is TGTGCCAGCACTCTGGGTCGAGAAGGGCAGGGTTCCTACGAGCAGTACTTC. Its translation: CASTLGREGQGSYEQYF.

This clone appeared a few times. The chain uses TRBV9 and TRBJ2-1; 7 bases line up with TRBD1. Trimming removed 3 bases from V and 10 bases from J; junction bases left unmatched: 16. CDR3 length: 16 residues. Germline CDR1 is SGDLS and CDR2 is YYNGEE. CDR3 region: CASSALLGRGFGEQFF. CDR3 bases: TGTGCCAGCAGCGCGCTTCTCGGCAGGGGGTTTGGGGAGCAGTTCTTC.

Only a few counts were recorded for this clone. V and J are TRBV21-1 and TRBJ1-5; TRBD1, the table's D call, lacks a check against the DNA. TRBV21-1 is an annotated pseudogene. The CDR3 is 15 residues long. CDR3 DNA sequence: TGTGCCAGCAGCAAAGCTCGGCAGGCCAATCAGCCCCAGCATTTT. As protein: CASSKARQANQPQHF.

Written as DNA, the CDR3 is TGCGCCAGCAGCGCCCCCGGGACAGCCGACAATGAGCAGTTCTTC. It is translated as CASSAPGTADNEQFF. V is TRBV10-2 and J is TRBJ2-1, with 7 bases that match TRBD1. Trimming removed 6 bases from V and 5 bases from J; junction bases left unmatched: 10. From germline, CDR1 is WSHSY and CDR2 SAAADI. CDR3 length equals 15 residues.